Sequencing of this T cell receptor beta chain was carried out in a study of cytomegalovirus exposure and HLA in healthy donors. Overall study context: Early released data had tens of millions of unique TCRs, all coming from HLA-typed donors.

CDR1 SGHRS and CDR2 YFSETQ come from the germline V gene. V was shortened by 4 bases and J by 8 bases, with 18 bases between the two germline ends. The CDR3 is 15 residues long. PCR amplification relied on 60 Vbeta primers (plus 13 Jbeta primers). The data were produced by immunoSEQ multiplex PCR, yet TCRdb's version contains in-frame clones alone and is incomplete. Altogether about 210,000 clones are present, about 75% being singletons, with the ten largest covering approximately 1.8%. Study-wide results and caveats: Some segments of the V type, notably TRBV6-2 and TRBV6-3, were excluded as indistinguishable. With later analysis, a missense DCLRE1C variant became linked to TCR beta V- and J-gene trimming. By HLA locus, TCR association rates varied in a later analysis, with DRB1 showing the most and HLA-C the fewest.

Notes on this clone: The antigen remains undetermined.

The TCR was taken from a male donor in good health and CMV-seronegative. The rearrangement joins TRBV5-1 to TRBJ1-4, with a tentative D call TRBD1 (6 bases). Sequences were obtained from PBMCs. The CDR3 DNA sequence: TGCGCCAGCAGCGCCGGGACAACCGCGAGGGAAAAACTGTTTTTT. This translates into CASSAGTTAREKLFF.